This TCR beta chain was sequenced in a study of blood T cell repertoires in COVID-19. For the study at large: Samples representing acute and convalescent COVID-19 were sourced from the United States, Italy and Spain. PBMCs, B-cell-depleted T cells, or T cells were the source of the cDNA or gDNA that made up the material.

This CDR3 comprises 14 residues. The germline gives CDR1 SEHNR, CDR2 FQNEAQ (reference sequence). The V and J ends lost 6 bases and 1 base respectively, with 12 bases between them. Under the authors' procedure: Scientists estimated how many nucleated cells there were by amplifying reference gene primers. Profiled with immunoSEQ multiplex PCR; TCRdb holds only in-frame clones, not every one. V and J calls and clone size come straight from that table; D and trimming were deduced from the DNA. The sample lists under 350,000 clones, over 65% occurring once. What was sequenced was peripheral blood. The TCR originated in a man in his 60s who had recovered from COVID-19. The rearrangement links TRBV7-9 to TRBJ1-1; D uncertain. As DNA, the CDR3 is TGTGCCAGCAGAGAGGGCAGAGGGAACACTGAAGCTTTCTTT. Protein product: CASREGRGNTEAFF.